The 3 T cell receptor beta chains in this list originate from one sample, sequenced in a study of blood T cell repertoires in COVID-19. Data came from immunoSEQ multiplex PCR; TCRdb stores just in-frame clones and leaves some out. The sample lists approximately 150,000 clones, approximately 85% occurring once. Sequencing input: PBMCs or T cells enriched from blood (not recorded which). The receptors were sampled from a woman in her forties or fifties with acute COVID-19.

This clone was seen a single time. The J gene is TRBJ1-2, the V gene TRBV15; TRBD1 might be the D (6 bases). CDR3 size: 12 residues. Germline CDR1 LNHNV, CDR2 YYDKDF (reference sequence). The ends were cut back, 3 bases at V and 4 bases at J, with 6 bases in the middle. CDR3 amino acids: CATSRDSYGYTF. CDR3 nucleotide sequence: TGTGCCACCAGCAGGGACAGCTATGGCTACACCTTC.

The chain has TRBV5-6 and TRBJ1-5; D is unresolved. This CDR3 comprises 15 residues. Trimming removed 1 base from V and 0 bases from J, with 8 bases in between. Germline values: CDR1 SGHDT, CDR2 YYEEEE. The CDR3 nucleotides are TGTGCCAGCAGCTTGACCCCCAGTAGCAATCAGCCCCAGCATTTT. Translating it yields CASSLTPSSNQPQHF.

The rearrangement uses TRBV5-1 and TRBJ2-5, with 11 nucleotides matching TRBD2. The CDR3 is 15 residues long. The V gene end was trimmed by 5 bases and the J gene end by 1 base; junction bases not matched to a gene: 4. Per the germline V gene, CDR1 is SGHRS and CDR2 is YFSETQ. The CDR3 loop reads CASRLAGGLQETQYF. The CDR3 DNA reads TGCGCCAGCAGGCTAGCGGGGGGACTCCAAGAGACCCAGTACTTC.